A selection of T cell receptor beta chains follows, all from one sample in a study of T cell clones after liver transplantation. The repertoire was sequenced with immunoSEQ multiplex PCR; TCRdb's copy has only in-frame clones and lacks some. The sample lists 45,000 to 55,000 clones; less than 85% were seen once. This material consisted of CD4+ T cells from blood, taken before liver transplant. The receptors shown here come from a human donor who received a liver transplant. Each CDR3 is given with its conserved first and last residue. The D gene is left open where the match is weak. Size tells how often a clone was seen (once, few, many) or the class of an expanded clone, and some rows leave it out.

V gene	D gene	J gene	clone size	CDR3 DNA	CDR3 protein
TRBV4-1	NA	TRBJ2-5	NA	TGCGCCAGCAGCCAAGAGGGGGGCGCCTGGGAGACCCAGTACTTC	CASSQEGGAWETQYF
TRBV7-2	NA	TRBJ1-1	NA	TGTGCCAGCAGCTTAGAGACAAGGGTGGGCACTGAAGCTTTCTTT	CASSLETRVGTEAFF
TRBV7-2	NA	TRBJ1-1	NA	TGTGCCAGCAGCTTGTATGGGCCGAACACTGAAGCTTTCTTT	CASSLYGPNTEAFF
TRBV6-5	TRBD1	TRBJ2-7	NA	TGTGCCAGCAGTCCTGGACAGGGGGCAGCCGAGCAGTACTTC	CASSPGQGAAEQYF
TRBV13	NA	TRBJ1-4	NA	TGTGCCAGCCGGTCCACTAATAATGAAAAACTGTTTTTT	CASRSTNNEKLFF
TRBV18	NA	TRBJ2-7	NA	TGTGCCAGCTCACCGCCGACCAGCTCCTACGAGCAGTACTTC	CASSPPTSSYEQYF
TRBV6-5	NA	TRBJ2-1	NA	TGTGCCAGCAGCAATGGACAGCCCTCGGGGGAGCAGTTCTTC	CASSNGQPSGEQFF
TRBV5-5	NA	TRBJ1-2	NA	TGTGCCAGCAGCTTCCCGGGCCGAAAGGACCATGGCTACACCTTC	CASSFPGRKDHGYTF
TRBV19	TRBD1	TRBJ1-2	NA	TGTGCCAGTAGTAAACCCCCACCGGGACAGGGGAGCGGCTACACCTTC	CASSKPPPGQGSGYTF
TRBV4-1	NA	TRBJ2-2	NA	TGCGCCAGCAGCCACCCCGGGGAGCTGTTTTTT	CASSHPGELFF
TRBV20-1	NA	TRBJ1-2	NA	TGCAGTGCTAGAGAACAGGCTGGCTACACCTTC	CSAREQAGYTF
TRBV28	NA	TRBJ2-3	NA	TGTGCCAGCAAAGACGGAACCACAGATACGCAGTATTTT	CASKDGTTDTQYF
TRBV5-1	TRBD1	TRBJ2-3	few	TGCGCCAGCAGCACCAGCCTGGGACAGGGAGTAGATACGCAGTATTTT	CASSTSLGQGVDTQYF
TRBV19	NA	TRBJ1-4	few	TGTGCCAGTAGTAGGGACCGAACCAGAGCAACTAATGAAAAACTGTTTTTT	CASSRDRTRATNEKLFF
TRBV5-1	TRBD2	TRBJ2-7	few	TGCGCCAGCAGCCCCTATAGCGGGGGGGCGTCTCGGCAGTACTTC	CASSPYSGGASRQYF
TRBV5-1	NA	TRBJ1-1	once	TGCGCCAGCAGCTACGGACAGACGAACACTGAAGCTTTCTTT	CASSYGQTNTEAFF
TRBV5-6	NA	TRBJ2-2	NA	TGTGCCAGCAGCTGGGGGACTACCGGGGAGCTGTTTTTT	CASSWGTTGELFF
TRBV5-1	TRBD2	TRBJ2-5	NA	TGCGCCAGCAGCTACGGCCGGGGGGAAGAGACCCAGTACTTC	CASSYGRGEETQYF
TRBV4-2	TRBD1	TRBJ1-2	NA	TGTGCCAGCAGCCACACGGGACAGCTGGACGGCTACACCTTC	CASSHTGQLDGYTF
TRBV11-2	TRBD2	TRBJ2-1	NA	TGTGCCAGCAGCCCGACTAGCGGTCTCTACAATGAGCAGTTCTTC	CASSPTSGLYNEQFF
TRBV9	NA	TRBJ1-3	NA	TGTGCCAGCAGCGTAGCCCCCTCAGTGAGGGCCTCTGGAAACACCATATATTTT	CASSVAPSVRASGNTIYF
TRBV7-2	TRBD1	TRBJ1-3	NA	TGTGCCAGCAGCTTGGGGACAGGGGTGTGGGGAAACACCATATATTTT	CASSLGTGVWGNTIYF
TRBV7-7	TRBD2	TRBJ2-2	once	TGTGCCAGCAGCTCTCGGCGGGGGTCTGGGGAGCTGTTTTTT	CASSSRRGSGELFF
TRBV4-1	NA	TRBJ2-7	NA	TGCGCCAGCAGTCCAATCGACCCCCCCGAGCAGTACTTC	CASSPIDPPEQYF
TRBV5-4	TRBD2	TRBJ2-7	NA	TGTGCCAGCAGCTTATCCGGGACTAGGAGTTCCGAGCAGTACTTC	CASSLSGTRSSEQYF
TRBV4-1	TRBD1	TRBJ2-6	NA	TGCGCCAGCAGCCCTCAACCGGGACAGGGTTCGGGGGCCAACGTCCTGACTTTC	CASSPQPGQGSGANVLTF
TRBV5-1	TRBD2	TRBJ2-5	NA	TGCGCCAGCAGCTTGCGGCGCGGGGGGGCGGACGAGACCCAGTACTTC	CASSLRRGGADETQYF
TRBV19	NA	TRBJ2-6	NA	TGTGCCAGTAGTTTGAGGATCTCTGGGGCCAACGTCCTGACTTTC	CASSLRISGANVLTF
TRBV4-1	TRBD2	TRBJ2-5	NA	TGCGCCAGCAGCCACCTCGGGGGGAGGGAAGAGACCCAGTACTTC	CASSHLGGREETQYF
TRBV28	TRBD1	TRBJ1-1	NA	TGTGCCAGCAGTCAGCATCAGGGGGTCTCCACTGAAGCTTTCTTT	CASSQHQGVSTEAFF
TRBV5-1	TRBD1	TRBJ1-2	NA	TGCGCCAGCAGCTTAGGAGACAGGGAATATGGCTACACCTTC	CASSLGDREYGYTF
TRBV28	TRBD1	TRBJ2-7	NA	TGTGCCACTAACAGGGGGGCCTACGAGCAGTACTTC	CATNRGAYEQYF
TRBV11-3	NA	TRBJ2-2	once	TGTGCCAGCAGCTTCAACAGTGCGCTGGGCACCGGGGAGCTGTTTTTT	CASSFNSALGTGELFF
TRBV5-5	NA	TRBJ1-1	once	TGTGCCAGCAGCTCCCCTTGGGGGGTGACTGAAGCTTTCTTT	CASSSPWGVTEAFF
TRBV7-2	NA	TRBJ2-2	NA	TGTGCCAGCAGCTTAGTAGGTGGTGCGAGCACCGGGGAGCTGTTTTTT	CASSLVGGASTGELFF
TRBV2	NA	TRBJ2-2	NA	TGTGCCAGCTTACGGCAGGGGGGTTCGGGCGGGGAGCTGTTTTTT	CASLRQGGSGGELFF
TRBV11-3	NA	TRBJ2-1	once	TGTGCCAGCAGCTTGGGCAGGGGTAATGAGCAGTTCTTC	CASSLGRGNEQFF
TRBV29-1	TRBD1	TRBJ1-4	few	TGCAGCGTTCATCCGGGACAGGATAATGAAAAACTGTTTTTT	CSVHPGQDNEKLFF
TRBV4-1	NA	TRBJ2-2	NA	TGCGCCAGCAGCCAATTGGTGTGGGCCGGGAATCTAACCGGGGAGCTGTTTTTT	CASSQLVWAGNLTGELFF
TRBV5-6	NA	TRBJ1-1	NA	TGTGCCAGCAGCTTGGTGTCCCCGGGGGCGCACACTGAAGCTTTCTTT	CASSLVSPGAHTEAFF
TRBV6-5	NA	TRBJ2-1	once	TGTGCCAGCAGCTCGGCCGGTCGTCCCGATGAGCAGTTCTTC	CASSSAGRPDEQFF
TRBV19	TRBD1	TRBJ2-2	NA	TGTGCCAGTAGTTTGGACAGGGCCATCACCGGGGAGCTGTTTTTT	CASSLDRAITGELFF
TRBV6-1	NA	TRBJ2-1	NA	TGTGCCACCTCAAGGCATGAGCAGTTCTTC	CATSRHEQFF
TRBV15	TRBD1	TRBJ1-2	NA	TGTGCCACCAGCAGTGACAGGGGCTATGGCTACACCTTC	CATSSDRGYGYTF
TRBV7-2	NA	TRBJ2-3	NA	TGTGCCAGCAGCCCACCATGGGGGGGCCGCACAGATACGCAGTATTTT	CASSPPWGGRTDTQYF